The 9 T cell receptor beta chains given below trace back to one sample, sequenced in a study of OX40 agonist ivuxolimab in advanced cancers. Clones were sequenced by immunoSEQ multiplex PCR, and TCRdb holds only the in-frame ones, with some missing. The table records around 60,000 clones, approximately 79% of them present only once. The material was CD4+ or CD8+ T cells sorted from blood, obtained in a trial of the OX40 agonist ivuxolimab. The receptors here all came from an adult with an advanced solid tumor such as melanoma, head and neck, liver or kidney cancer.

The chain links TRBV6-5 to TRBJ2-7; TRBD1 matches at 10 bases. The J segment lost 5 bases and the V segment lost 8 bases, leaving 6 bases of the junction unmatched. The CDR3 length is 13 residues. Germline V gene lookup returns CDR1 MNHEY and CDR2 SVGAGI. In DNA, the CDR3 is TGTGCCAGCGTAGGGACAGGGGAGGACGAGCAGTACTTC. Translation gives CASVGTGEDEQYF.

The V and J genes are TRBV5-6 and TRBJ1-3; 7 positions match TRBD1. This CDR3 comprises 18 residues. Trimming removed 0 bases from V and 1 base from J; junction bases left unmatched: 10. The germline CDR1 and CDR2 sequences are SGHDT and YYEEEE. The CDR3 here is CASSLAGGQLISGNTIYF. The CDR3 DNA reads TGTGCCAGCAGCTTGGCCGGGGGACAGCTGATTTCTGGAAACACCATATATTTT. The full variable domain, completed using reference TRBV5-6 and TRBJ1-3, is DAGVTQSPTHLIKTRGQQVTLRCSPKSGHDTVSWYQQALGQGPQFIFQYYEEEERQRGNFPDRFSGHQFPNYSSELNVNALLLGDSALYLCASSLAGGQLISGNTIYFGEGSWLTVV.

The V call is TRBV11-2, the J call TRBJ1-6, with D hard to call. This CDR3 is built from 16 residues. V was trimmed by 3 bases and J by 6 bases, leaving 15 bases between them. Germline CDR1 is SGHAT and CDR2 is FQNNGV. The CDR3 coding sequence is TGTGCCAGCAGCTTCCCAGACAAGGCCCCTAATTCACCCCTCCACTTT. This sequence encodes CASSFPDKAPNSPLHF.

This clone turned up a few times. An end of the junction differs from the germline gene, which may be a read error. This chain links TRBV27 with TRBJ2-1; 8 bases fit TRBD2. Per germline, CDR1 MNHEY and CDR2 SMNVEV (reference sequence). The CDR3 contains 14 residues. The CDR3 DNA sequence: TGTGCCAGCAGCTACCGGGAGGGCTACGATGAGCAGTTCTTC. Translating gives CASSYREGYDEQFF.

V is TRBV7-9 and J is TRBJ1-1; the D gene is possibly TRBD1 (5 bases). V was shortened by 5 bases and J by 8 bases, with 18 bases between the two germline ends. Germline V gives CDR1 SEHNR, CDR2 FQNEAQ (reference sequence). The CDR3 contains 14 residues. This CDR3 reads CASSPLPGDGEAFF. The CDR3 DNA follows: TGTGCCAGCAGCCCCCTCCCTGGGGACGGGGAAGCTTTCTTT. Looking up the rest from reference TRBV7-9 and TRBJ1-1 gives the full variable domain: DTGVSQNPRHKITKRGQNVTFRCDPISEHNRLYWYRQTLGQGPEFLTYFQNEAQLEKSRLLSDRFSAERPKGSFSTLEIQRTEQGDSAMYLCASSPLPGDGEAFFGQGTRLTVV.

This chain links TRBV19 with TRBJ2-7, with unresolved D. Per the germline V gene, CDR1 is LNHDA and CDR2 is SQIVND (reference sequence). V gave up 3 bases and J gave up 0 bases, with 9 bases separating them. The CDR3 consists of 14 residues. The DNA of the CDR3 is TGTGCCAGTAGTATTCGGCAGAGCTCCTACGAGCAGTACTTC. Translating it yields CASSIRQSSYEQYF.

The chain couples TRBV11-2 to TRBJ2-3; D unresolved. Trimming left V 5 bases short and J 2 bases short, with 17 bases between. The CDR3 extends over 16 amino acids. Germline CDR1 and CDR2: SGHAT and FQNNGV. The chain's CDR3 is CASSPIYSEITDTQYF. Here the CDR3 DNA reads TGTGCCAGCAGCCCCATTTACAGTGAGATCACAGATACGCAGTATTTT.

The CDR3 sequence is CAISERSDRDQPQHF. Here the CDR3 DNA reads TGTGCCATCAGTGAGAGGAGCGACAGGGATCAGCCCCAGCATTTT. The chain is built from TRBV10-3 and TRBJ1-5; 7 bases agree with TRBD1. The CDR3 is made up of 15 amino acids. Per germline, CDR1 ENHRY and CDR2 SYGVKD. V was clipped by 2 bases and J by 5 bases; unmatched bases: 6.

V and J are TRBV6-1 and TRBJ2-1; D unclear. CDR1 and CDR2 (germline): MNHNS, SASEGT. This CDR3 spans 14 amino acids. Deletions cut 4 bases from V and 10 bases from J, with 17 bases between. The CDR3 here is CASSGWAFVGEQFF. DNA for the CDR3: TGTGCCAGCAGTGGGTGGGCTTTCGTCGGGGAGCAGTTCTTC.